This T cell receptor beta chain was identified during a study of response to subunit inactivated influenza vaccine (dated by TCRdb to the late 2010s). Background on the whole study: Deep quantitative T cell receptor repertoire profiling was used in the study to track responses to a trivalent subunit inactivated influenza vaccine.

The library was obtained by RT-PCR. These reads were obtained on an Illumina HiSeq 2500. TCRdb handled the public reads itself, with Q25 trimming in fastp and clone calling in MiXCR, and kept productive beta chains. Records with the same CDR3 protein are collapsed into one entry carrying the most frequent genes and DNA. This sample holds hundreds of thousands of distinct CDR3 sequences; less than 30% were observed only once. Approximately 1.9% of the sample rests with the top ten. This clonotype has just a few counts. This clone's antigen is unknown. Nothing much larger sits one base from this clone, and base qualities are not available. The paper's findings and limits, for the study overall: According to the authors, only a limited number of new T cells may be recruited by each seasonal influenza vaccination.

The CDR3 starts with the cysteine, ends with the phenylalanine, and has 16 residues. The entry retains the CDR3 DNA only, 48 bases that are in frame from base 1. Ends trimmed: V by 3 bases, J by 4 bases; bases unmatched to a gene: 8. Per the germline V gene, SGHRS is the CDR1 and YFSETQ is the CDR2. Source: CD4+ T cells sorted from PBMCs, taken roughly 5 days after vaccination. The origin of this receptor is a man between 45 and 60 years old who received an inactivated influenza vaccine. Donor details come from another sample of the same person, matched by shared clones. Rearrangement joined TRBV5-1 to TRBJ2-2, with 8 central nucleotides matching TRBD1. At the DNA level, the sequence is TGCGCCAGCAGCTCGCCTGACAGGGGTATCACCGGGGAGCTGTTTTTT. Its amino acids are CASSSPDRGITGELFF.